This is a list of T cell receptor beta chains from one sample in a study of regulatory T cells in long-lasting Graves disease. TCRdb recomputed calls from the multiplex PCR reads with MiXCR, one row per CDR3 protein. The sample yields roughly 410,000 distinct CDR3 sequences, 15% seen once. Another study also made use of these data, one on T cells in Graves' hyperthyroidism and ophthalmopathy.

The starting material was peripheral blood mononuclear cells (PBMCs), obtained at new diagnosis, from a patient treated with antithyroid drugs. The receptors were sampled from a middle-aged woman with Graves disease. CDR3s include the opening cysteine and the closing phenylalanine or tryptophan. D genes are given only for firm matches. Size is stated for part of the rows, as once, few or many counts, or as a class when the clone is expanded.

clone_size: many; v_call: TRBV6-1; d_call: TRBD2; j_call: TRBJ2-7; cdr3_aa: CASTTGGRTYEQYF; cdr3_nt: TGTGCCAGCACTACGGGAGGCCGCACCTACGAGCAGTACTTC
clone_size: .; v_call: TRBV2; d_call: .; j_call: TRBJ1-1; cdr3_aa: CASRTLGHYSTEAFF; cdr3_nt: TGTGCCAGCAGGACTCTGGGACACTATAGCACTGAAGCTTTCTTT
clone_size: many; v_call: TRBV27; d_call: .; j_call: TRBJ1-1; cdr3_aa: CATKNLQGWTEAFF; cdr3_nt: TGTGCCACCAAGAACCTTCAGGGATGGACTGAAGCTTTCTTT
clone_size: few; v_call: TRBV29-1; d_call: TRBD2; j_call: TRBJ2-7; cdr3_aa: CSVWTSGAYEQYF; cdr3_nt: TGCAGCGTTTGGACTAGCGGGGCCTACGAGCAGTACTTC
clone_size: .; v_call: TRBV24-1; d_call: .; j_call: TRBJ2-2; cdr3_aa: CATKSGTDTGELFF; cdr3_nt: TGTGCCACCAAATCAGGGACTGACACCGGGGAGCTGTTTTTT
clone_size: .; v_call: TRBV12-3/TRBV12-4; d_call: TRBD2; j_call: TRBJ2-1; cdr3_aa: CASSSGPGLAGNNEQFF; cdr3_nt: TGTGCCAGCAGTTCTGGCCCGGGACTAGCGGGAAACAATGAGCAGTTCTTC
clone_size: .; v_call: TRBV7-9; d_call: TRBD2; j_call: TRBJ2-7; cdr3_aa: CASSGTSGGHYEQYF; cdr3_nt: TGTGCCAGCAGCGGCACTAGCGGGGGTCACTACGAGCAGTACTTC
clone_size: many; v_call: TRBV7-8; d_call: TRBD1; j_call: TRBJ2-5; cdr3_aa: CASSLIPGTVQETQYF; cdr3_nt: TGTGCCAGCAGCTTGATCCCCGGGACAGTTCAAGAGACCCAGTACTTC
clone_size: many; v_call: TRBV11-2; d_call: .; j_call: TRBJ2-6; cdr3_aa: CASSTYGLRDEGGQGANVLTF; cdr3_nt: TGTGCCAGCAGCACCTACGGATTAAGGGACGAGGGGGGGCAAGGGGCCAACGTCCTGACTTTC
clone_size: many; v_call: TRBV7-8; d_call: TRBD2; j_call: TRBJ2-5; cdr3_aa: CASSLDGAAGETQYF; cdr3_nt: TGTGCCAGCAGCTTAGACGGGGCAGCGGGGGAGACCCAGTACTTC
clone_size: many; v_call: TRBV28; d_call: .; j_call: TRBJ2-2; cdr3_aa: CASSPLPLATNTGELFF; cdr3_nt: TGTGCCAGCAGTCCGTTGCCCTTAGCGACGAACACCGGGGAGCTGTTTTTT
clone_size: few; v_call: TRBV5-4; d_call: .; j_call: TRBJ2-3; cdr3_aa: CASPATDQGGDTQYF; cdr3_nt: TGTGCCAGCCCCGCGACCGACCAGGGGGGAGATACGCAGTATTTT
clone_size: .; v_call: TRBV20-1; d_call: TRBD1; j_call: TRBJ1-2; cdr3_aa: CSAFGQGQRGNSGYTF; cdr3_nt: TGCAGTGCTTTTGGACAGGGTCAAAGGGGGAACTCTGGCTACACCTTC
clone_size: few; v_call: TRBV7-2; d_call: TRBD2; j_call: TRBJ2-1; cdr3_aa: CASSLQAGVNNEQFF; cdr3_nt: TGTGCCAGCAGCCTCCAAGCGGGAGTTAACAATGAGCAGTTCTTC
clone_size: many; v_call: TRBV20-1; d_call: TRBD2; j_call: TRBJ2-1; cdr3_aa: CSARSPSGMGSYNEQFF; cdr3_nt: TGCAGTGCTAGATCCCCTAGCGGGATGGGCTCCTACAATGAGCAGTTCTTC
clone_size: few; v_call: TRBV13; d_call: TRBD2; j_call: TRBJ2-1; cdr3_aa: CASSLGGRHTYNEQFF; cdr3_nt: TGTGCCAGCAGCTTGGGAGGGAGGCATACCTACAATGAGCAGTTCTTC